This T cell receptor beta chain was recovered during a study of CD8 T cells in ankylosing spondylitis. General study findings and limits: One TCR beta motif, made up of about 8 highly homologous variants, appeared characteristic of ankylosing spondylitis blood.

One entry per CDR3 protein results from TCRdb running MiXCR on the 5' RACE reads. Of about 220,000 distinct CDR3 sequences listed, about 7% are singletons. This clonotype was seen a few times. Antigen unknown. Sequencing input: blood, either unsorted or a sorted T cell fraction (not recorded which). The sequence derives from a male donor with ankylosing spondylitis.

The CDR3 DNA reads as TGTGCCAGCAGCCCGCCAGCGGGAGGTAACACCGGGGAGCTGTTTTTT. It translates to CASSPPAGGNTGELFF. The rearrangement joins TRBV7-9 to TRBJ2-2; 9 bases map to TRBD2. This CDR3 is built from 16 residues. Germline CDR1 SEHNR, CDR2 FQNEAQ (reference sequence). With V trimmed by 5 bases and J by 2 bases, 6 bases remained unmatched.